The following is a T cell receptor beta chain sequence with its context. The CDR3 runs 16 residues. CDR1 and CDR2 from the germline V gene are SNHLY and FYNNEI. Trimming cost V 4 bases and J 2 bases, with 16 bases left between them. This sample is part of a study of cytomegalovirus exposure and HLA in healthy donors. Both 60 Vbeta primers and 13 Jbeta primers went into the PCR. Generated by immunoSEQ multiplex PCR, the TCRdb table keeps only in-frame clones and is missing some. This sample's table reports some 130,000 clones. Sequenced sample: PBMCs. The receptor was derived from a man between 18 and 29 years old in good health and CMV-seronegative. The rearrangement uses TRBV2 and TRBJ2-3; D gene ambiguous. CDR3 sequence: CASSGWVGVNTDTQYF. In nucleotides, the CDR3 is TGTGCCAGCAGTGGATGGGTCGGAGTTAACACAGATACGCAGTATTTT. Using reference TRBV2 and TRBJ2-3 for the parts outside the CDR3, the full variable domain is EPEVTQTPSHQVTQMGQEVILRCVPISNHLYFYWYRQILGQKVEFLVSFYNNEISEKSEIFDDQFSVERPDGSNFTLKIRSTKLEDSAMYFCASSGWVGVNTDTQYFGPGTRLTVL.